The clone carrying this T cell receptor beta chain was detected once. The same CDR3 can be traced to other DNA sequences in this sample. V was clipped by 5 bases and J by 6 bases, with 11 bases between them. The germline gives CDR1 MDHEN, CDR2 SYDVKM. CDR3 length equals 13 residues. These data come from a study of shared clonotypes between healthy human individuals. TCRdb's copy holds only in-frame clones and misses some; the assay was immunoSEQ multiplex PCR. In the table there are 2.3 million or so clones, over 90% of which are singletons. Donors, healthy HIV-negative adults, lacked recent acute infections or vaccinations.

The rearrangement joins TRBV28 to TRBJ1-5; TRBD1 might be the D (6 bases). The material sequenced was naive CD4+ T cells from PBMCs. The sample's subset: CD45RA+ positively selected. The source of this sequence is a young man in good health. Some clones in this sample may be carry-over from other donors' samples. Written as DNA, the CDR3 is TGTGCCAGCAGTCAACAGGGACTTCAGCCCCAGCATTTT. It translates to CASSQQGLQPQHF.